The present TCR beta chain was sequenced within a study of cytomegalovirus exposure and HLA in healthy donors. The data were produced by immunoSEQ multiplex PCR, yet TCRdb's version contains in-frame clones alone and is incomplete. The sample lists about 110,000 clones, roughly 90% occurring once. Points on this clone: What it recognizes is unknown.

This CDR3 is built from 15 residues. Trimming removed 4 bases from V and 2 bases from J; junction bases left unmatched: 4. CDR1 is SGHRS and CDR2 is YFSETQ in the germline V gene. Study outcomes and limitations: The study recorded 150 to 200 TCR beta chains that were cytomegalovirus-associated. Under in vitro conditions, three CMV-associated chains were confirmed as specific for CMV antigens.

This chain links TRBV5-1 with TRBJ1-3, with 9 bases identical to TRBD1. The sequenced sample was PBMCs. The origin of this receptor is a woman under 40 in good health and CMV-seropositive. The CDR3 spells CASSRDRVTGNTIYF. DNA for the CDR3: TGCGCCAGCAGCCGGGACAGGGTGACTGGAAACACCATATATTTT.